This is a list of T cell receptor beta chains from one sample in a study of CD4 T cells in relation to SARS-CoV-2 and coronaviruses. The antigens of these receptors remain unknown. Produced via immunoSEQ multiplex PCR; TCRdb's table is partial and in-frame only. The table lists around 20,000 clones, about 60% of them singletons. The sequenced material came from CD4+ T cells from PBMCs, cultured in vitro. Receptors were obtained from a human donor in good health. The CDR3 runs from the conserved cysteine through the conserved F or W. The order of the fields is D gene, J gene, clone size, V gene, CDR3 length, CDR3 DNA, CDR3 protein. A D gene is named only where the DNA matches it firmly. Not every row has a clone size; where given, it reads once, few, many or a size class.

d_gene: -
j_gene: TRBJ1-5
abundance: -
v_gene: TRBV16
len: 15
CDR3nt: TGTGCCAGCAGCCAATGGGCAGATAGCAATCAGCCCCAGCATTTT
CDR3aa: CASSQWADSNQPQHF

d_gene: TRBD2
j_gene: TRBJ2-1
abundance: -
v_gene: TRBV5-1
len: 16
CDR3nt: TGCGCCAGCAGCTTGGCCGGCGGGAGCGGGTACAATGAGCAGTTCTTC
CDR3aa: CASSLAGGSGYNEQFF

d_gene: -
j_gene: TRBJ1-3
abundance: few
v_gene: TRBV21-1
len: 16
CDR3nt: TGTGCCAGCAGCAAACAGTTAGCACAGGGGGGAAACACCATATATTTT
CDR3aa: CASSKQLAQGGNTIYF

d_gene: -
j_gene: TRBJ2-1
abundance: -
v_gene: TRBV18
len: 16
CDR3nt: TGTGCCAGCTCCCGTTCTGGACAGAGCTCCTACAATGAGCAGTTCTTC
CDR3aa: CASSRSGQSSYNEQFF

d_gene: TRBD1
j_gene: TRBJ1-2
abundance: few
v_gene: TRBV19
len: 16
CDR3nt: TGTGCCAGTAGTTCCACCGGGACAGGGAGGGCCTATGGCTACACCTTC
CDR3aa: CASSSTGTGRAYGYTF

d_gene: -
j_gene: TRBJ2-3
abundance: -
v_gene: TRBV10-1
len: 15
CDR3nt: TGCGCCAGCAGTGTGGAAGGTCTAAGCACAGATACGCAGTATTTT
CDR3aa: CASSVEGLSTDTQYF

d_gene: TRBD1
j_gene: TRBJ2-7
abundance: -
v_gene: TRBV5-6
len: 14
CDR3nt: TGTGCCAGCAGCCCGGACAGGAGAGCCTACGAGCAGTACTTC
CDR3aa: CASSPDRRAYEQYF

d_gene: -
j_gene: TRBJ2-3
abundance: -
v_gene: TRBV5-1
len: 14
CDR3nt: TGCGCCAGCAGCCCGGGACACAGCACAGATACGCAGTATTTT
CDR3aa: CASSPGHSTDTQYF

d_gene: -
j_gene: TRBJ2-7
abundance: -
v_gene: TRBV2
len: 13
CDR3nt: TGTGCCAGCAGTGCCCTGGTAACCTACGAGCAGTACTTC
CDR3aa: CASSALVTYEQYF

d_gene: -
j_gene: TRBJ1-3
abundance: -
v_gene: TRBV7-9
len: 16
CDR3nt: TGTGCCAGCAGCTCAATGGGTCGTAACTCTGGAAACACCATATATTTT
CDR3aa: CASSSMGRNSGNTIYF

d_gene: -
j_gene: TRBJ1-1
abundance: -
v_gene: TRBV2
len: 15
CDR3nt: TGTGCCAGCAGTGAAGTAGCGGGGGCGGTCACTGAAGCTTTCTTT
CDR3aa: CASSEVAGAVTEAFF

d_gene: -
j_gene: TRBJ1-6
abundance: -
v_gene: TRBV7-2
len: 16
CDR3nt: TGTGCCAGCAGCACCCGACAGAGCTCCTATAATTCACCCCTCCACTTT
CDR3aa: CASSTRQSSYNSPLHF

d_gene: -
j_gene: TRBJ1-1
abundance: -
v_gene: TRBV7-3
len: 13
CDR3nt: TGTGCCAGCAGCTGGTCATCGAACACTGAAGCTTTCTTT
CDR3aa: CASSWSSNTEAFF